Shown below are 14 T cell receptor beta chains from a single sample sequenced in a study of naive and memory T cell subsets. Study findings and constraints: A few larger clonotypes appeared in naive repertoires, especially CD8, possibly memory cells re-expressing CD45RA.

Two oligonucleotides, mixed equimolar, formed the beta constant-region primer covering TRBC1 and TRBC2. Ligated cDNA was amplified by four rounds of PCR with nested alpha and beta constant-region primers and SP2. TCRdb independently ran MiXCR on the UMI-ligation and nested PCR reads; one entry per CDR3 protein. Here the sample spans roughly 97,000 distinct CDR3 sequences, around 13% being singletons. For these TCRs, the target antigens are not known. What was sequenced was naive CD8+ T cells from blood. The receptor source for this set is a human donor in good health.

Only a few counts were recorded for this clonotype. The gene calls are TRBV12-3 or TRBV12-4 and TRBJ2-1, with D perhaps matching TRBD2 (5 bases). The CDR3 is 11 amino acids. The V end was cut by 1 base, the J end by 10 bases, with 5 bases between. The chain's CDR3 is CASSLGREQFF. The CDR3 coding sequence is TGTGCCAGCAGTTTAGGGAGGGAGCAGTTCTTC.

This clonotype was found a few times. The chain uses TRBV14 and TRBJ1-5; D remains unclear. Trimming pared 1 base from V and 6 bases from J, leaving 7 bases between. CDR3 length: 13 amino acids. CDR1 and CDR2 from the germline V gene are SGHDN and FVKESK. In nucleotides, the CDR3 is TGTGCCAGCAGCCAAGCCTTCGGTCAGCCCCAGCATTTT. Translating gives CASSQAFGQPQHF.

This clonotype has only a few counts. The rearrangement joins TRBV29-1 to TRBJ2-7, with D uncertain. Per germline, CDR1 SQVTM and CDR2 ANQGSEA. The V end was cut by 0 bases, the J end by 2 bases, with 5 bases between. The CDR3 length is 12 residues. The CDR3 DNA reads TGCAGCGTTGAAGAGGAGACCTACGAGCAGTACTTC. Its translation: CSVEEETYEQYF.

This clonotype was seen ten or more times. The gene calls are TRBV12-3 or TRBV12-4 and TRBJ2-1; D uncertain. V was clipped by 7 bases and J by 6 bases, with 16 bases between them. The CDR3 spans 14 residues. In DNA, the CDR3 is TGTGCCAGCATGCTCGGAACCCACTTCAATGAGCAGTTCTTC. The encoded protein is CASMLGTHFNEQFF.

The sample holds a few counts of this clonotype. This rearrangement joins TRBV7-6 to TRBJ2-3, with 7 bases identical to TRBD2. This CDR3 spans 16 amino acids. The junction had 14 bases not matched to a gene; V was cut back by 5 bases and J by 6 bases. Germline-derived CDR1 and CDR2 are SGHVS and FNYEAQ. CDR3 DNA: TGTGCCAGCAGCATCGGGTTTGGCGGGAGCTCCGATACGCAGTATTTT. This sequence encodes CASSIGFGGSSDTQYF.

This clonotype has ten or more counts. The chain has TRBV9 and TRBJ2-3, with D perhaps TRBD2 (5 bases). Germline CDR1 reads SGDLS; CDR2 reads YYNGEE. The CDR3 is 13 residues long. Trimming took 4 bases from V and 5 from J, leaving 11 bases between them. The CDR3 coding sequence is TGTGCCAGCAGCCCAGGACTGGAAGATACGCAGTATTTT. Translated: CASSPGLEDTQYF.

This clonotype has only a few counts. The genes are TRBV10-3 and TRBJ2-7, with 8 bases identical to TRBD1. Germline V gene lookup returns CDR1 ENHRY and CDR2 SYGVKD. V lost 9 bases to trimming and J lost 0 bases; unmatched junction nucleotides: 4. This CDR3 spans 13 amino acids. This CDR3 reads CAISTGASYEQYF. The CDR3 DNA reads TGTGCCATATCGACAGGGGCCTCCTACGAGCAGTACTTC.

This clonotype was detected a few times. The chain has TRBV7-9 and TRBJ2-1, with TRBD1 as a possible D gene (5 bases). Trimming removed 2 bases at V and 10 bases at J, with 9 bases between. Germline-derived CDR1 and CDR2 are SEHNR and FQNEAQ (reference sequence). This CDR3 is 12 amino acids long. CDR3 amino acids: CASSLQGQEQFF. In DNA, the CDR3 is TGTGCCAGCAGCTTACAGGGCCAGGAGCAGTTCTTC.

The CDR3 nucleotides read TGTGCCAGCAGTGAAGCGCTGCAGGGAGCTAACTATGGCTACACCTTC. Protein: CASSEALQGANYGYTF. This chain links TRBV2 with TRBJ1-2; tentatively, D is TRBD1 (5 bases). The length of the CDR3 is 16 residues. Germline V gives CDR1 SNHLY, CDR2 FYNNEI. V lost 0 bases and J lost 0, with 11 bases in between.

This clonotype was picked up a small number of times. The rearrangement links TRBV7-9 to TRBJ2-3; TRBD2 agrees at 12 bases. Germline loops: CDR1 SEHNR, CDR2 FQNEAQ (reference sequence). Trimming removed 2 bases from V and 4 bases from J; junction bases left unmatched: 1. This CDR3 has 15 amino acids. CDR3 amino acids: CASSLPSGRADTQYF. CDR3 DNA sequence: TGTGCCAGCAGCTTACCTAGCGGGAGGGCAGATACGCAGTATTTT. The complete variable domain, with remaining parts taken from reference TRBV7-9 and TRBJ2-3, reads DTGVSQNPRHKITKRGQNVTFRCDPISEHNRLYWYRQTLGQGPEFLTYFQNEAQLEKSRLLSDRFSAERPKGSFSTLEIQRTEQGDSAMYLCASSLPSGRADTQYFGPGTRLTVL.

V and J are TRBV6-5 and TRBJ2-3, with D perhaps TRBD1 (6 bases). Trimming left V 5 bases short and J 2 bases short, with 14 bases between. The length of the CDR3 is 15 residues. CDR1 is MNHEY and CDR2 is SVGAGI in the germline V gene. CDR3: CASSQTGRTTDTQYF. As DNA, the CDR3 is TGTGCCAGCAGTCAAACAGGGAGAACCACAGATACGCAGTATTTT.

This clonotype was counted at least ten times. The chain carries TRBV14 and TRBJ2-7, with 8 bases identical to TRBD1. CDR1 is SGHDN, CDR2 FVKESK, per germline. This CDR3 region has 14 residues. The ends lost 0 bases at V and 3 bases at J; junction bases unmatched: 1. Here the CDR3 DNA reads TGTGCCAGCAGCCAAGAAGACAGGGGCTACGAGCAGTACTTC. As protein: CASSQEDRGYEQYF.

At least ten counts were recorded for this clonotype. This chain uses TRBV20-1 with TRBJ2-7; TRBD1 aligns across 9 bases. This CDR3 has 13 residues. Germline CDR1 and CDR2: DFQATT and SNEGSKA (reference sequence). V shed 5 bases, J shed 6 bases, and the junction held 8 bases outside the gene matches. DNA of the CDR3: TGCAGTGCTGGGACAGGGAATTCGGTCGAGCAGTACTTC. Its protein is CSAGTGNSVEQYF.

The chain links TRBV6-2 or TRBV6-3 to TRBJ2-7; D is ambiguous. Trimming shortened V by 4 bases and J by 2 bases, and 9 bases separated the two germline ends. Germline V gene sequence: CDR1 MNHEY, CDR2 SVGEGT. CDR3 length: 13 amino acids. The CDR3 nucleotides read TGTGCCAGCAGTTTTCAGTATCCCTACGAGCAGTACTTC. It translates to CASSFQYPYEQYF.